The clone carrying this T cell receptor (beta chain) appeared many times. Its target is not known. The data were obtained in a study of breast tumors, draining lymph nodes, adjacent tissues. Findings of the study overall: Compared with basal-like, luminal-like tumors shared significantly more repertoire with nontumor tissue. Tumor TCR diversity was below lymph nodes but above nontumor tissue.

MiXCR, run by TCRdb on the multiplex PCR reads, gives a single entry per CDR3 protein. Of about 230,000 distinct CDR3 sequences listed, less than 40% are singletons. Axillary draining lymph nodes of breast cancer patients supplied the node samples. Germline V lookup: CDR1 SGHTA, CDR2 FQGNSA. The CDR3 runs to 14 residues. Losses at the gene ends were 1 base for V and 4 bases for J; bases not matched to a gene: 2. The chain uses TRBV7-2 and TRBJ2-3; TRBD2 matches 7 bases. This TCR was recovered from a female donor with breast cancer. Some clones in this sample may be carry-over from other donors' samples. Sequenced material: axillary lymph node tissue. The CDR3 loop is CASSLGAGADTQYF. CDR3 DNA sequence: TGTGCCAGCAGCTTAGGGGCGGGGGCAGATACGCAGTATTTT. Full variable domain (missing parts from reference TRBV7-2 and TRBJ2-3): GAGVSQSPSNKVTEKGKDVELRCDPISGHTALYWYRQSLGQGLEFLIYFQGNSAPDKSGLPSDRFSAERTGGSVSTLTIQRTQQEDSAVYLCASSLGAGADTQYFGPGTRLTVL.